Listed below are T cell receptor beta chains from one sample, sequenced in a study of graft-versus-host responses after intestinal transplantation. The table came from immunoSEQ multiplex PCR; TCRdb's copy has only in-frame clones and leaves some out. The table has 11,000 to 15,000 clones, approximately 33% seen once; the top ten hold 4.5% to 6%. This material consisted of alloreactive CD4+ T cells from a mixed lymphocyte reaction culture, taken before intestinal transplant. The origin of the receptors is a human patient who received an intestinal transplant. The CDR3 runs from the conserved cysteine through the conserved F or W. A D gene is named only where the DNA matches it firmly. Not every row has a clone size; where given, it reads once, few, many or a size class.

CDR3: CASSPGGALGTQYF; DNA: TGTGCCAGCTCACCCGGGGGAGCATTGGGGACCCAGTACTTC; V: TRBV18; size: medium-sized; J: TRBJ2-5; D: -
CDR3: CASSTREAHNEQFF; DNA: TGTGCCAGCAGCACACGGGAGGCCCACAATGAGCAGTTCTTC; V: TRBV27; size: -; J: TRBJ2-1; D: TRBD2
CDR3: CSVVGTGGTEAFF; DNA: TGCAGCGTTGTAGGGACAGGGGGCACTGAAGCTTTCTTT; V: TRBV29-1; size: medium-sized; J: TRBJ1-1; D: TRBD1
CDR3: CASSSLATNEKLFF; DNA: TGCGCCAGCAGCAGTCTTGCAACTAATGAAAAACTGTTTTTT; V: TRBV5-1; size: few; J: TRBJ1-4; D: -
CDR3: CAGSEGTGGSYNEQFF; DNA: TGTGCCGGCAGTGAGGGGACAGGGGGCTCCTACAATGAGCAGTTCTTC; V: TRBV28; size: -; J: TRBJ2-1; D: TRBD1
CDR3: CASSLGQGAHEQYF; DNA: TGTGCCAGCAGCTTAGGGCAGGGGGCCCACGAGCAGTACTTC; V: TRBV7-6; size: -; J: TRBJ2-7; D: TRBD1
CDR3: CASRTPLLAGANEQYF; DNA: TGTGCCAGCAGAACTCCTCTCCTAGCGGGAGCCAACGAGCAGTACTTC; V: TRBV28; size: -; J: TRBJ2-7; D: TRBD2
CDR3: CASSGQGSYEQYF; DNA: TGTGCCAGCAGTGGACAGGGAAGCTACGAGCAGTACTTC; V: TRBV6-8; size: -; J: TRBJ2-7; D: TRBD1
CDR3: CASSLRAPSYEQYF; DNA: TGCGCCAGCAGCTTAAGGGCCCCGAGCTACGAGCAGTACTTC; V: TRBV5-1; size: few; J: TRBJ2-7; D: -
CDR3: CASSETGLWNEQFF; DNA: TGTGCCAGCAGTGAAACGGGACTGTGGAATGAGCAGTTCTTC; V: TRBV6-9; size: few; J: TRBJ2-1; D: -
CDR3: CASSLFRDRGRNEQFF; DNA: TGCGCCAGCAGCTTGTTCCGGGACAGGGGGCGCAATGAGCAGTTCTTC; V: TRBV5-1; size: -; J: TRBJ2-1; D: TRBD1
CDR3: CASSLRVGVSTDTQYF; DNA: TGTGCCAGCAGTTTGCGTGTGGGGGTAAGCACAGATACGCAGTATTTT; V: TRBV27; size: few; J: TRBJ2-3; D: -
CDR3: CASSPQGWSTEAFF; DNA: TGTGCCAGCTCACCACAGGGTTGGAGCACTGAAGCTTTCTTT; V: TRBV18; size: few; J: TRBJ1-1; D: -
CDR3: CASTHTGGHTEAFF; DNA: TGTGCCAGCACCCACACAGGGGGTCACACTGAAGCTTTCTTT; V: TRBV7-9; size: -; J: TRBJ1-1; D: TRBD1
CDR3: CASSLEWTYNSPLHF; DNA: TGCGCCAGCAGCTTGGAGTGGACTTATAATTCACCCCTCCACTTT; V: TRBV5-1; size: -; J: TRBJ1-6; D: -
CDR3: CASSVGSPNTGELFF; DNA: TGTGCCAGCAGCGTAGGGAGCCCGAACACCGGGGAGCTGTTTTTT; V: TRBV9; size: -; J: TRBJ2-2; D: -
CDR3: CASSSSGRSHNEQFF; DNA: TGTGCCAGCAGTTCTAGCGGGAGGAGTCACAATGAGCAGTTCTTC; V: TRBV6-1; size: -; J: TRBJ2-1; D: TRBD2
CDR3: CASSFPTGAGGYTF; DNA: TGCGCCAGCAGCTTCCCGACAGGGGCGGGGGGCTACACCTTC; V: TRBV5-1; size: few; J: TRBJ1-2; D: TRBD1